The rows below give T cell receptor beta chains drawn from one sample of a study of blood T cell repertoires in COVID-19. Produced via immunoSEQ multiplex PCR; TCRdb's table is partial and in-frame only. This sample yields 290,000 or so clones, of which 75% to 95% are seen a single time; about 1.1% belongs to the top ten. Sequences were obtained from PBMCs or T cells enriched from blood (not recorded which). These receptors all come from a woman in her twenties or thirties who had recovered from COVID-19. Both conserved end residues are part of each CDR3. The order of the fields is clone size, V gene, J gene, D gene, CDR3 DNA, CDR3 protein. The D gene is left open where the match is weak. Clone size is shown for a subset of rows, as once, few, many or a class of expanded clone.

.	TRBV5-5	TRBJ1-1	.	TGTGCCAGCAGTCATTCCCCCGGGTCCGGGGGGGGGAACACTGAAGCTTTCTTT	CASSHSPGSGGGNTEAFF
.	TRBV2	TRBJ1-5	.	TGTGCCAGCAGTGCCATAGACGAGGATCAGCCCCAGCATTTT	CASSAIDEDQPQHF
.	TRBV27	TRBJ2-2	.	TGTGCCAGCAGTTTATGGCAGGGTAACACCGGGGAGCTGTTTTTT	CASSLWQGNTGELFF
.	TRBV7-9	TRBJ2-5	TRBD2	TGTGCCAGCAGCTTTGTAAACGGGGGGGAAGAGACCCAGTACTTC	CASSFVNGGEETQYF
.	TRBV27	TRBJ2-7	TRBD1	TGTGCCAGCAAGAGTCTCCGGGACAGACAAGCCTACGAGCAGTACTTC	CASKSLRDRQAYEQYF
.	TRBV7-2	TRBJ2-7	TRBD2	TGTGCCAGCAGCTTCAGCGGGAGTGGTTACGAGCAGTACTTC	CASSFSGSGYEQYF
.	TRBV10-3	TRBJ2-7	TRBD2	TGTGCCATCAGCCCTATGGCGGGAGAAGGGTACGAGCAGTACTTC	CAISPMAGEGYEQYF
.	TRBV18	TRBJ1-2	.	TGTGCCAGCTCACCAAACAGAGGGTCGGACGGCTACACCTTC	CASSPNRGSDGYTF
.	TRBV10-3	TRBJ1-2	.	TGTGCCATCAGTCGGACAGAGAGGTACACCTTC	CAISRTERYTF
.	TRBV28	TRBJ2-1	TRBD2	TGTGCCAGCAGACTAGCGGGATCGAATGAGCAGTTCTTC	CASRLAGSNEQFF
.	TRBV15	TRBJ2-2	TRBD2	TGTGCCACCAGCAGATCCTCCCGACTAGCGGGCACCGGGGAGCTGTTTTTT	CATSRSSRLAGTGELFF
.	TRBV18	TRBJ1-1	TRBD1	TGTGCCAGCTCACCCGGGACAGGGGTGAACACTGAAGCTTTCTTT	CASSPGTGVNTEAFF
.	TRBV4-1	TRBJ1-4	.	TGCGCCAGCAGCCAAGATCCAGGGGTGGGGGAAAAACTGTTTTTT	CASSQDPGVGEKLFF
once	TRBV7-2	TRBJ2-2	.	TGTGCCAGCAGCTTAATCACGAACACCGGGGAGCTGTTTTTT	CASSLITNTGELFF
.	TRBV3-1/TRBV3-2	TRBJ1-2	TRBD1	TGTGCCAGCAGCCAAGAAGACAGGGGGCAGAGAGGCTACACCTTC	CASSQEDRGQRGYTF
.	TRBV19	TRBJ1-2	TRBD1	TGTGCCAGTAGTACAACCGGGACAGTGCTCGATGGCTACACCTTC	CASSTTGTVLDGYTF
once	TRBV14	TRBJ2-1	.	TGTGCCAGCAGCCAAGTTCCCAGCGGCTCCTACAATGAGCAGTTCTTC	CASSQVPSGSYNEQFF
.	TRBV5-1	TRBJ1-2	TRBD1	TGCGCCAGCAGCTCCGGGACAGGGTTCGGCTACACCTTC	CASSSGTGFGYTF
.	TRBV9	TRBJ1-5	.	TGTGCCAGCAGCCAGGGGACCGAGCCCCAGCATTTT	CASSQGTEPQHF
.	TRBV11-3	TRBJ2-3	.	TGTGCCAGCAGCTTAGGTGGGAGTAGCACAGATACGCAGTATTTT	CASSLGGSSTDTQYF
.	TRBV11-2	TRBJ2-2	TRBD1	TGTGCCAGCAGCCCCCGGGACAGGGCAGCCGGGGAGCTGTTTTTT	CASSPRDRAAGELFF
.	TRBV7-8	TRBJ1-2	TRBD1	TGTGCCAGCAGCGTGAACAGGGGAGTGGGCTATGGCTACACCTTC	CASSVNRGVGYGYTF
.	TRBV7-2	TRBJ2-3	TRBD1	TGTGCCAGCAGCCCCTATCCGGGACAGACAGATACGCAGTATTTT	CASSPYPGQTDTQYF
.	TRBV28	TRBJ1-3	.	TGTGCCAGCAGCCCCACAGGGATTCCTGGAAACACCATATATTTT	CASSPTGIPGNTIYF
.	TRBV5-4	TRBJ2-7	TRBD2	TGTGCCAGCACAACCGGGACTAGCGTCTCCGAGCAGTACTTC	CASTTGTSVSEQYF
.	TRBV5-6	TRBJ1-2	.	TGTGCCAGCAGCTTGGCCTTGGGCGGCTACACCTTC	CASSLALGGYTF
.	TRBV5-6	TRBJ2-2	.	TGTGCCAGCAGCTTCGGGAGTACCGGGGAGCTGTTTTTT	CASSFGSTGELFF
.	TRBV18	TRBJ1-4	.	TGTGCCAGCTCACCAAGAGGGAGCGGTGAAAAACTGTTTTTT	CASSPRGSGEKLFF
.	TRBV4-1	TRBJ2-7	.	TGCGCCAGCAGCCAAGAAATACTCGCCCTGTACGAGCAGTACTTC	CASSQEILALYEQYF
.	TRBV19	TRBJ1-5	TRBD1	TGTGCCAGTAGTACACAGGGGAATCAGCCCCAGCATTTT	CASSTQGNQPQHF
.	TRBV2	TRBJ2-2	TRBD2	TGTGCCAGCAAGACTAGCGCCCCGAACACCGGGGAGCTGTTTTTT	CASKTSAPNTGELFF
.	TRBV20-1	TRBJ2-7	.	TGCAGTGCTAGTGGCGGCACCCCCTACGAGCAGTACTTC	CSASGGTPYEQYF
.	TRBV29-1	TRBJ2-7	.	TGCAGCGTTGAGGACACCTACGAGCAGTACTTC	CSVEDTYEQYF
once	TRBV28	TRBJ2-1	.	TGTGCCAGCCGTGACGGGCGGGACGCCCCCTACAATGAGCAGTTCTTC	CASRDGRDAPYNEQFF
.	TRBV18	TRBJ1-6	TRBD1	TGTGCCAGCTCCCGACAGGGAATTAATTCACCCCTCCACTTT	CASSRQGINSPLHF
.	TRBV11-3	TRBJ2-2	TRBD2	TGTGCCAGCAGCTTAGGCATACTAGCGGACAACACCGGGGAGCTGTTTTTT	CASSLGILADNTGELFF
.	TRBV4-2	TRBJ2-1	.	TGTGCCAGCAGCCAAGATGAGGGCCGCGGCAATGAGCAGTTCTTC	CASSQDEGRGNEQFF
.	TRBV3-1/TRBV3-2	TRBJ1-3	TRBD1	TGTGCCAGCAGCCAAGATCTCAGGGGGCTAAGGTCTGGAAACACCATATATTTT	CASSQDLRGLRSGNTIYF
.	TRBV28	TRBJ2-7	.	TGTGCCAGCAGTTTCAGAAGCTCCTACGAGCAGTACTTC	CASSFRSSYEQYF
.	TRBV30	TRBJ1-6	TRBD1	TGTGCCTGGGCCGGACAGGGAAGTAATTCACCCCTCCACTTT	CAWAGQGSNSPLHF
.	TRBV27	TRBJ1-5	.	TGTGCCAGCAGCAACGGACAGACTTATCAGCCCCAGCATTTT	CASSNGQTYQPQHF
.	TRBV28	TRBJ1-6	.	TGTGCCAGCAGTTTTGGAGGCTCCGGGAATTCACCCCTCCACTTT	CASSFGGSGNSPLHF